This TCR beta chain stems from a study of tumor-infiltrating lymphocytes in localized non-small cell lung cancer. Regarding the study as a whole: Tumor T-cell fraction was not associated with recurrence-free survival. Each assay used a separate piece of the same tissue. IM1 and IM2 tumors showed no difference in T-cell fraction. Higher tumor T cell infiltration than in uninvolved lung was supported by TCRbeta sequencing.

A note on this clone: As yet, its antigen is unknown.

The CDR3 totals 16 residues. TCRdb's copy holds only in-frame clones and misses some; the assay was immunoSEQ multiplex PCR. The repertoire holds more than 12,000 clones, with about four fifths as singletons. The sequencing sample was made of lung tumor tissue. V and J are TRBV21-1 and TRBJ2-1; TRBD2 reflects the table's D call only, with no check against the DNA. TRBV21-1 is given as a pseudogene. This clonotype originated in a human donor with non-small cell lung cancer. Written as DNA, the CDR3 is TGTGCCAGCAGCAAAGTCTCCAGCGGGAAGGGGAATGAGCAGTTCTTC. Its protein is CASSKVSSGKGNEQFF.